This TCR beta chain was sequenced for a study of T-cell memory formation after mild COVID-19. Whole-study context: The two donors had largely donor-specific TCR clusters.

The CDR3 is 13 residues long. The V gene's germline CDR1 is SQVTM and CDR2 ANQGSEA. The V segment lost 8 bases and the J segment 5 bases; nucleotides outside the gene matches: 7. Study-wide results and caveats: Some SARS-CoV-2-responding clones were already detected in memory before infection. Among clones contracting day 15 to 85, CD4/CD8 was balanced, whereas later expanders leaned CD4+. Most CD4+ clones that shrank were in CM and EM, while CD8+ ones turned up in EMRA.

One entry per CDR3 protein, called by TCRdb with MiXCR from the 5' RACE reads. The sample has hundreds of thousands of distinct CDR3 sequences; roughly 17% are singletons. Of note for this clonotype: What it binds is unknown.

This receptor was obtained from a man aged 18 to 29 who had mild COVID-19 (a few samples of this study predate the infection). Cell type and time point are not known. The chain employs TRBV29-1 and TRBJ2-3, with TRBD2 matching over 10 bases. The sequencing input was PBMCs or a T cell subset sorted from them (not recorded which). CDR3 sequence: CSLSGGAVDTQYF. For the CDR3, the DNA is TGCAGCTTAAGCGGGGGGGCTGTAGATACGCAGTATTTT.